Listed here are 2 T cell receptor beta chains from one sample, sequenced in a study of Ad26.COV2.S vaccination and SARS-CoV-2 variants (dated by TCRdb to about 2021). Read against the paper, the sample's treatment or condition label means: some 20 received Ad26.COV2.S at low or high dose, single or two shots; several received placebo; per-sample allocation not given. For vaccine and placebo recipients, the sequenced repertoires came from samples collected on day 63 after the first injection. Library method: the immunoSEQ multiplex PCR assay. This is the immuneACCESS table as TCRdb keeps it, with only in-frame sequences that have V and J called. A part of the clones is gone; compared with another copy, unresolved V genes explain less than half, and the rest is unexplained. Across this sample there are around 450,000 clones, with approximately 89% seen only once. Clones ranked in the top ten supply around 2.6% of the sample.

The sample here was peripheral blood, taken in a trial of Ad26.COV2.S vaccine versus placebo. The receptors here all came from a person aged 18-65 years who received the Ad26.COV2.S COVID-19 vaccine or a placebo.

This clone was recorded once. V is TRBV4-3 and J is TRBJ1-4, with TRBD1 matching over 9 bases. Germline V gene sequence: CDR1 LGHNA, CDR2 YSLEER. Germline trimming cut 4 bases from V and 8 bases from J; bases unmatched to any gene: 8. The CDR3 loop spans 15 amino acids. The CDR3 loop is CASSRSGTGSEKLFF. CDR3 DNA sequence: TGCGCCAGCAGCCGATCTGGGACAGGGTCGGAAAAACTGTTTTTT.

This rearrangement joins TRBV7-2 to TRBJ1-6; the D is unclear. The germline V and J ends were trimmed by 3 bases and 8 bases, with 11 bases remaining between them. Germline CDR1 and CDR2: SGHTA and FQGNSA. The CDR3 has 14 residues. The DNA of the CDR3 is TGTGCCAGCAGCTTTTTCGGGCAGGATTCACCCCTCCACTTT. This gives the protein CASSFFGQDSPLHF.